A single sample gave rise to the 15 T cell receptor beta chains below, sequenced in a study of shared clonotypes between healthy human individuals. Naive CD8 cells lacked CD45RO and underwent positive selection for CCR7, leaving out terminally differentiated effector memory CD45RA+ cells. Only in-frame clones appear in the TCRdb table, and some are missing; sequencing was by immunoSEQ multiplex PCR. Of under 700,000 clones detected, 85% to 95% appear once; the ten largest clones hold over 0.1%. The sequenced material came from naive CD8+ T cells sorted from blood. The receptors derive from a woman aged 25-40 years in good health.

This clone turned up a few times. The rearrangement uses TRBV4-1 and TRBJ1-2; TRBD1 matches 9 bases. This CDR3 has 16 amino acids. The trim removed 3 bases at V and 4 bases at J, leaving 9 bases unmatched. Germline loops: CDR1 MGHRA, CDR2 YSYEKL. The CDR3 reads CASSQEGDRDFYGYTF. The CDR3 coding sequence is TGCGCCAGCAGCCAGGAGGGGGACAGGGACTTCTATGGCTACACCTTC.

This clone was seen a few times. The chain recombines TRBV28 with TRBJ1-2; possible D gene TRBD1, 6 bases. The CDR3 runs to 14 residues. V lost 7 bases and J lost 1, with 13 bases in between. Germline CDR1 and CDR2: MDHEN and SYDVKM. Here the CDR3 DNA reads TGTGCCAGCATGGGGGCGCCCCGTAACTATGGCTACACCTTC. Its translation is CASMGAPRNYGYTF.

The CDR3, as DNA: TGTGCCAGTATTGGTTTCGAGTTTCACACTGAAGCTTTCTTT. This codes for CASIGFEFHTEAFF. The chain employs TRBV19 and TRBJ1-1; D remains ambiguous. The CDR3 spans 14 residues. CDR1 is LNHDA, CDR2 SQIVND, per germline (reference sequence). Trimming took 7 bases from V and 3 from J, leaving 15 bases between them.

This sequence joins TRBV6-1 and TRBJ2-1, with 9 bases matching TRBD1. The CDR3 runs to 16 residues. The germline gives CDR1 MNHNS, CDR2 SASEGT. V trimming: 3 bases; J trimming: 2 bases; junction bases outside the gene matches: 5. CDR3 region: CASSDPRDRAYNEQFF. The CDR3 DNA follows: TGTGCCAGCAGTGATCCGCGGGACAGGGCCTACAATGAGCAGTTCTTC.

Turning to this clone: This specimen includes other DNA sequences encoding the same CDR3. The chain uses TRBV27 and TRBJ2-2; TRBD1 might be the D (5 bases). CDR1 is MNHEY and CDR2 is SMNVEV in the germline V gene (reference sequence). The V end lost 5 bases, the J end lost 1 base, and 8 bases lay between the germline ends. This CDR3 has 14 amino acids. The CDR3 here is CASSPGQNTGELFF. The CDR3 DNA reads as TGTGCCAGCAGTCCTGGACAGAACACCGGGGAGCTGTTTTTT.

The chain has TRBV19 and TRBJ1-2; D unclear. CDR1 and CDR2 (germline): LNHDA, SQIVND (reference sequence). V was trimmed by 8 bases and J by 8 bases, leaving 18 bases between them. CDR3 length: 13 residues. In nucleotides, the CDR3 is TGTGCCAGTCAAGGAGGGTCAGGTTCGGGCTACACCTTC. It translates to CASQGGSGSGYTF. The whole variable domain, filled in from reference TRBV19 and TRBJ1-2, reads DGGITQSPKYLFRKEGQNVTLSCEQNLNHDAMYWYRQDPGQGLRLIYYSQIVNDFQKGDIAEGYSVSREKKESFPLTVTSAQKNPTAFYLCASQGGSGSGYTFGSGTRLTVV.

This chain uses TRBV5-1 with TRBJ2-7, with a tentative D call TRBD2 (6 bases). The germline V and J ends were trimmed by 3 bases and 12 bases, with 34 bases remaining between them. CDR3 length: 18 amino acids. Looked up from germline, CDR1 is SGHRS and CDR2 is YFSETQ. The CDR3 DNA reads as TGCGCCAGCAGCTCCTCTTTCGGGGTATACACGGGGGATCAAGGGTGGTACTTC. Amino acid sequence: CASSSSFGVYTGDQGWYF.

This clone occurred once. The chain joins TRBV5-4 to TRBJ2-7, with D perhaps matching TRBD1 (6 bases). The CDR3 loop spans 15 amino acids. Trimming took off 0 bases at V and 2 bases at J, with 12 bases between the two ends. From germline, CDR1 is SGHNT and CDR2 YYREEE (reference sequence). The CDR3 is CASSLVGTPAYEQYF. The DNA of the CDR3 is TGTGCCAGCAGCTTGGTGGGGACACCAGCCTACGAGCAGTACTTC.

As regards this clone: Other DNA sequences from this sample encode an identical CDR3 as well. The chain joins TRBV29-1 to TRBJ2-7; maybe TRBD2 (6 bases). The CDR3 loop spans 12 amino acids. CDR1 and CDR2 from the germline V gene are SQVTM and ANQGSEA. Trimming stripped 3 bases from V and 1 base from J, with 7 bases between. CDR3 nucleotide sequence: TGCAGCGTTGAGGAGGGGTCCTACGAGCAGTACTTC. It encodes CSVEEGSYEQYF.

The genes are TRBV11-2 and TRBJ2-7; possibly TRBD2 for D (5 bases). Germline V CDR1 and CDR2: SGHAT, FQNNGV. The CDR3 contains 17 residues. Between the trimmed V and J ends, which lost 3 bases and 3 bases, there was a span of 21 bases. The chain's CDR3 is CASSFGRTAAMYYEQYF. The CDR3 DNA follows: TGTGCCAGCAGCTTTGGGAGAACAGCTGCTATGTACTACGAGCAGTACTTC.

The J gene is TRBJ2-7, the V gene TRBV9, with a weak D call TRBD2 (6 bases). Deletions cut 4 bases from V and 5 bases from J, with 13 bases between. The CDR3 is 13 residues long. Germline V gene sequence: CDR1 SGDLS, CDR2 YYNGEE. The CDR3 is CASSTGAANEQYF. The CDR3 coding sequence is TGTGCCAGCAGCACGGGAGCTGCAAACGAGCAGTACTTC.

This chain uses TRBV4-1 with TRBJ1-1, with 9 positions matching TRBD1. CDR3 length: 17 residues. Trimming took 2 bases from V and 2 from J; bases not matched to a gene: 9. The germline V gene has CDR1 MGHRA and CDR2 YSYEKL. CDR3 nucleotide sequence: TGCGCCAGCAGCCAAACGACAGGGGGTAGGGTAAACACTGAAGCTTTCTTT. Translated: CASSQTTGGRVNTEAFF.

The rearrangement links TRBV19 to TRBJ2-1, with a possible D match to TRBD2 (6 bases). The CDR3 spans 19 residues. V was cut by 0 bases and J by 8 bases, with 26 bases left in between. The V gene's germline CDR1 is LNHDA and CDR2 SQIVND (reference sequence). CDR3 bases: TGTGCCAGTAGTATAGATCTTGGGCGGGGCTGGCCTCTCAGCCATGAGCAGTTCTTC. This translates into CASSIDLGRGWPLSHEQFF.

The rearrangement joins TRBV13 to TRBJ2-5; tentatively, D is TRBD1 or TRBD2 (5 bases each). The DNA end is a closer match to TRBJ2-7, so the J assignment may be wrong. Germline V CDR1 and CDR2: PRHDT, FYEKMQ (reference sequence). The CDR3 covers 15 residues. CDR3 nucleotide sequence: TGTGCCAGCAGCTTACGTTTGGGGGAAGCGGCCGAGCAGTACTTC. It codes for CASSLRLGEAAEQYF.

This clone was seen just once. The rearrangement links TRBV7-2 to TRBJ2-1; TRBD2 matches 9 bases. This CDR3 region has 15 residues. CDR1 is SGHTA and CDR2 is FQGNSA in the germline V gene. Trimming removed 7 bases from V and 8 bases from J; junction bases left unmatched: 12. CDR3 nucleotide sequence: TGTGCCAGCACCCTGGGTAGCGGGAGTAGGTATGAGCAGTTCTTC. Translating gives CASTLGSGSRYEQFF.